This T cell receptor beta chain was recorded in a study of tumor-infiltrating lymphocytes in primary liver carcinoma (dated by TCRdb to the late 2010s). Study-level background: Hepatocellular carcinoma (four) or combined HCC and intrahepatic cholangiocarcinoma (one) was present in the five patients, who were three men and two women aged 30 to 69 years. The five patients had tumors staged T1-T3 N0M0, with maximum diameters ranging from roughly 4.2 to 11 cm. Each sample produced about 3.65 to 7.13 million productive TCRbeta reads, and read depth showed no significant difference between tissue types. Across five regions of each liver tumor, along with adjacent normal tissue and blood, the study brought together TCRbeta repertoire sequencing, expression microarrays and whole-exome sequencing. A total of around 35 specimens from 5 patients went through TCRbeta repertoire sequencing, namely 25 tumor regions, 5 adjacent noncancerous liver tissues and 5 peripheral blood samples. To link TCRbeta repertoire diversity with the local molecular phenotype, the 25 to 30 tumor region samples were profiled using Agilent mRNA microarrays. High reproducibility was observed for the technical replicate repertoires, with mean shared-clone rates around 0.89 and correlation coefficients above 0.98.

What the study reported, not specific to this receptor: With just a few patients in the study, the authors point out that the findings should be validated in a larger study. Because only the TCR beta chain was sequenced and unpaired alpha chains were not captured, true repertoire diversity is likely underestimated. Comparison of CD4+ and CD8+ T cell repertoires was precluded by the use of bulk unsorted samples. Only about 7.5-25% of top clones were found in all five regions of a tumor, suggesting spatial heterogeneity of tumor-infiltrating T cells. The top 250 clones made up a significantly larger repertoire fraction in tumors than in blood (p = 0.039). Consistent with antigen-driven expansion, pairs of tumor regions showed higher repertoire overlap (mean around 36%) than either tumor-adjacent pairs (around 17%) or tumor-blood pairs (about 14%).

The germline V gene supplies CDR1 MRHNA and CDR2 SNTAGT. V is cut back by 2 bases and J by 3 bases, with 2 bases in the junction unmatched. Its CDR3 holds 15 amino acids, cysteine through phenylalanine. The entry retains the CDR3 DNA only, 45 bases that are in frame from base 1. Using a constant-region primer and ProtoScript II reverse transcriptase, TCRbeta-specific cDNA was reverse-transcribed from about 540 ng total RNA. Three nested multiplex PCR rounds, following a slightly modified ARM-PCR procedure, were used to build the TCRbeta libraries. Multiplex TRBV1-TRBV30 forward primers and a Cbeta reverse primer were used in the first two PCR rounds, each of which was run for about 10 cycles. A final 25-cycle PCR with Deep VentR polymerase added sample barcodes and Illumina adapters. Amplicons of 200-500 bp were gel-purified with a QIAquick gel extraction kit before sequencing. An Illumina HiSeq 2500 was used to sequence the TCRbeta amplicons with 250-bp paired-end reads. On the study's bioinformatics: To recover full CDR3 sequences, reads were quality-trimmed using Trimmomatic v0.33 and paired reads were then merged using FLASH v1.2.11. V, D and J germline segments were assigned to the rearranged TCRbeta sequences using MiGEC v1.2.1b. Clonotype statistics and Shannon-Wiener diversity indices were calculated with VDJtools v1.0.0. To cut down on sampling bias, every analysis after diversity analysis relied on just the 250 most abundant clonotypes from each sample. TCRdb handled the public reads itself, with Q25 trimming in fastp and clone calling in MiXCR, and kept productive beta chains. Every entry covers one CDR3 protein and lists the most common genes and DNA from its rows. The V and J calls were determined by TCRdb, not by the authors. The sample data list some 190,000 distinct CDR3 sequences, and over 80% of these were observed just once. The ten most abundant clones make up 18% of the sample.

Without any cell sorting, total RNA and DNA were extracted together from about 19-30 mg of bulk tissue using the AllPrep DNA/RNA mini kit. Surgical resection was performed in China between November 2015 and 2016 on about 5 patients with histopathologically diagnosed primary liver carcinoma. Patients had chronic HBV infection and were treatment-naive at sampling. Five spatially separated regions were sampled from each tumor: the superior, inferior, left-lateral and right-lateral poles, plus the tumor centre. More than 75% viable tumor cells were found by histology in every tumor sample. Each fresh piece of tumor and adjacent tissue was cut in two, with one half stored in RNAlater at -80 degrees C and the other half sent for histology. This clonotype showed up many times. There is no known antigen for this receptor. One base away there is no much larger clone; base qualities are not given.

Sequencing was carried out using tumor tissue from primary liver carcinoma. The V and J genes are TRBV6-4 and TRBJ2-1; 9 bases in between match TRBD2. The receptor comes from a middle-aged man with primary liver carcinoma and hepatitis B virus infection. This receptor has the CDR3 CASSDGTSHYNEQFF. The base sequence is TGTGCCAGCAGTGACGGGACTAGCCACTACAATGAGCAGTTCTTC.